This T cell receptor beta chain came from a study of post-analysis software for immune sequencing data. Findings and caveats of the study: F measure grouped same-batch samples tightly together. Controls had lower frequencies than patients of five TRBV segments, which included TRBV5-6, TRBV5-1 and TRBV20-1.

Every TCR beta cDNA library bore unique molecular identifiers. TCRdb re-called the PCR reads through MiXCR, storing one row per CDR3 protein. The table records approximately 350,000 distinct CDR3 sequences, approximately 33% of them present only once. This clonotype was detected only a few times. Its target is unknown. The CDR3 contains 12 residues. V was shortened by 3 bases and J by 11 bases, with 8 bases between the two germline ends. This rearrangement joins TRBV12-3 or TRBV12-4 to TRBJ1-6, with no clear D. The material sequenced was blood. The receptor was isolated from a girl under 18 with multiple sclerosis. DNA of the CDR3: TGTGCCAGCAGTTTTGGCAAAACACCCCTCCACTTT. Encoded protein: CASSFGKTPLHF.